The 19 T cell receptor beta chains below come from one sample, sequenced in a study of blood T cell repertoires in COVID-19. Using immunoSEQ multiplex PCR, the repertoire was profiled, and TCRdb retains in-frame clones only, with some absent. The data hold tens of thousands of clones, with around 93% observed a single time. Source material: peripheral blood. The receptors come from a human donor with active COVID-19. The donor label of this sample is uncertain.

This chain connects TRBV18 to TRBJ2-5; 7 bases agree with TRBD2. The CDR3 extends over 15 amino acids. The germline gives CDR1 KGHSH, CDR2 LQKENI. J was trimmed by 1 base and V by 2 bases; bases with no gene match: 4. Written as DNA, the CDR3 is TGTGCCAGCTCACCAGCTAGCGGCGGCCAAGAGACCCAGTACTTC. Its protein is CASSPASGGQETQYF.

J is TRBJ2-7 and V is TRBV6-2 or TRBV6-3; D is perhaps TRBD2 (5 bases). Trimming removed 5 bases at V and 7 bases at J, with 15 bases between. The V gene's germline CDR1 is MNHEY and CDR2 SVGEGT. CDR3 size: 13 residues. CDR3 bases: TGTGCCAGCAGTCCGGGGTTTGGCATGGAGCAGTACTTC. Translation gives CASSPGFGMEQYF.

Concerning this clone: Germline and junction disagree at one end, which may indicate a read error. The chain employs TRBV7-7 and TRBJ2-7; TRBD2 is a possible D gene (7 bases). Germline CDR1 reads SSHAT; CDR2 reads FNYEAQ (reference sequence). The CDR3 totals 13 residues. The CDR3 here is CASSPNREGEQYF. Written as DNA, the CDR3 is TGTGCTAGCAGCCCCAACAGGGAGGGCGAGCAGTACTTC.

The V call is TRBV19, the J call TRBJ2-3; the match to TRBD1 covers 8 bases. CDR1 and CDR2 from the germline V gene are LNHDA and SQIVND (reference sequence). V was pared by 5 bases and J by 10 bases, with 8 bases of the junction left unmatched. This CDR3 has 13 residues. CDR3 amino acids: CASSQGIQGAQYF. DNA for the CDR3: TGTGCCAGTAGTCAGGGAATACAGGGGGCGCAGTATTTT.

DNA of the CDR3: TGTGCCAGCAGCCAAGAGGCTAGCGGAGAGACCCAGTACTTC. It yields the protein CASSQEASGETQYF. The chain joins TRBV3-1 (or the pseudogene TRBV3-2) to TRBJ2-5; the match to TRBD2 covers 7 bases. From germline, CDR1 is LGHDT and CDR2 YNNKEL (reference sequence). Trimming took 0 bases from V and 4 from J; bases not matched to a gene: 2. The CDR3 has 14 amino acids.

The chain carries TRBV2 and TRBJ2-2, with 11 bases identical to TRBD2. Germline values: CDR1 SNHLY, CDR2 FYNNEI. This CDR3 contains 19 residues. V was pared by 0 bases and J by 2 bases, with 8 bases of the junction left unmatched. The CDR3 loop reads CASSEAGWLAGGNTGELFF. The CDR3 nucleotides read TGTGCCAGCAGTGAAGCGGGTTGGCTAGCGGGGGGTAACACCGGGGAGCTGTTTTTT. Full variable domain (missing parts from reference TRBV2 and TRBJ2-2): EPEVTQTPSHQVTQMGQEVILRCVPISNHLYFYWYRQILGQKVEFLVSFYNNEISEKSEIFDDQFSVERPDGSNFTLKIRSTKLEDSAMYFCASSEAGWLAGGNTGELFFGEGSRLTVL.

The chain combines TRBV7-9 with TRBJ1-5; 8 bases align to TRBD1. Germline CDR1 SEHNR, CDR2 FQNEAQ (reference sequence). This CDR3 region has 16 residues. The V segment lost 4 bases and the J segment 6 bases; nucleotides outside the gene matches: 11. The CDR3 sequence: CASSSRTGYPSQPQHF. The CDR3 nucleotides are TGTGCCAGCAGCTCTAGGACAGGGTATCCTAGTCAGCCCCAGCATTTT.

This clone came up once. This chain links TRBV4-1 with TRBJ2-3; 7 nucleotides match TRBD1. From germline, CDR1 is MGHRA and CDR2 YSYEKL. CDR3 length: 18 amino acids. Germline trimming cut 0 bases from V and 0 bases from J; bases unmatched to any gene: 9. The CDR3: CASSQDRQGVTSTDTQYF. CDR3 DNA: TGCGCCAGCAGCCAAGACCGACAGGGTGTTACTAGCACAGATACGCAGTATTTT.

The chain uses TRBV19 and TRBJ2-1, with a tentative D call TRBD1 (5 bases). V gave up 1 base and J gave up 10 bases, with 8 bases separating them. CDR1 LNHDA and CDR2 SQIVND come from the germline V gene (reference sequence). The CDR3 totals 12 residues. The CDR3 DNA is TGTGCCAGTAGTATAGGGACACAGGAGCAGTTCTTC. This sequence encodes CASSIGTQEQFF.

This chain connects TRBV6-5 to TRBJ2-3, with 11 bases fitting TRBD2. Trimming cost V 4 bases and J 4 bases; bases outside gene matches: 7. Germline values: CDR1 MNHEY, CDR2 SVGAGI. The length of the CDR3 is 16 residues. The CDR3 region is CASSFRLAGTADTQYF. The CDR3, as DNA: TGTGCCAGCAGTTTCCGACTAGCGGGAACGGCAGATACGCAGTATTTT.

This clone was detected a few times. This chain connects TRBV11-2 to TRBJ2-7; 9 nucleotides line up with TRBD1. The germline CDR1 and CDR2 sequences are SGHAT and FQNNGV. V lost 5 bases, J lost 5 bases, and 7 bases stayed unmatched. CDR3 length equals 14 residues. The CDR3 protein is CASSPPGQGNEQYF. CDR3 nucleotides: TGTGCCAGCAGCCCACCGGGACAGGGTAACGAGCAGTACTTC.

V is TRBV3-1 (or the pseudogene TRBV3-2) and J is TRBJ1-2; the D gene is possibly TRBD1 (6 bases). The CDR3 is 16 amino acids. The germline V gene has CDR1 LGHDT and CDR2 YNNKEL (reference sequence). V lost 4 bases and J lost 5, with 20 bases in between. The CDR3 sequence is CASSRRGGAIEYGYTF. CDR3 coding DNA: TGTGCCAGCAGCCGGAGGGGGGGCGCGATTGAATATGGCTACACCTTC.

V gene TRBV6-5 combines with J gene TRBJ2-2; D possibly corresponds to TRBD2 (5 bases). The CDR3 extends over 15 amino acids. Germline CDR1 MNHEY, CDR2 SVGAGI. V dropped 6 bases and J dropped 4 bases, with 15 bases sitting between them. The CDR3, as DNA: TGTGCCAGCAGACTGGCCGCTAGCAGCACCGGGGAGCTGTTTTTT. This translates into CASRLAASSTGELFF.

About this clone itself: The junction and the germline gene differ at one end; a read error may be behind it. The V gene is TRBV29-1, the J gene TRBJ1-1; D is perhaps TRBD1 (5 bases). Germline-derived CDR1 and CDR2 are SQVTM and ANQGSEA. CDR3 length equals 14 residues. The CDR3 is CSVGGIKGNPEAFF. DNA for the CDR3: TGCAGCGTTGGAGGAATTAAGGGGAACCCTGAAGCTTTCTTT. Combining the CDR3 with reference TRBV29-1 and TRBJ1-1 gives the whole variable domain SAVISQKPSRDICQRGTSLTIQCQVDSQVTMMFWYRQQPGQSLTLIATANQGSEATYESGFVIDKFPISRPNLTFSTLTVSNMSPEDSSIYLCSVGGIKGNPEAFFGQGTRLTVV.

This clone was detected only a few times. The rearrangement uses TRBV20-1 and TRBJ1-5, with 7 nucleotides matching TRBD1. The germline CDR1 and CDR2 sequences are DFQATT and SNEGSKA (reference sequence). CDR3 size: 15 residues. V was clipped by 3 bases and J by 4 bases; unmatched bases: 9. The CDR3 sequence is CSASYGTDINQPQHF. Written as DNA, the CDR3 is TGCAGTGCTAGTTATGGGACAGACATAAATCAGCCCCAGCATTTT.

This chain joins TRBV5-3 and TRBJ1-5; possibly TRBD1 for D (6 bases). TRBV5-3 is marked as an open reading frame, function uncertain. The length of the CDR3 is 17 residues. V was trimmed by 0 bases and J by 7 bases, leaving 20 bases between them. The CDR3 coding sequence is TGTGCCAGAAGCTTGGCGGGTGGAGGACAGCTGGCCCAGCCCCAGCATTTT. Encoded protein: CARSLAGGGQLAQPQHF.

The rearrangement uses TRBV2 and TRBJ1-5; D remains unclear. The V gene's germline CDR1 is SNHLY and CDR2 FYNNEI. V was trimmed by 3 bases and J by 6 bases, leaving 6 bases between them. The CDR3 runs to 12 residues. The CDR3, as DNA: TGTGCCAGCAGTGAGGGAGTTCAGCCCCAGCATTTT. Protein product: CASSEGVQPQHF.

The chain carries TRBV4-2 and TRBJ1-2; a possible D gene is TRBD1 (5 bases). Per germline, CDR1 LGHNA and CDR2 YNFKEQ. This CDR3 region has 17 residues. Between the trimmed V and J ends, which lost 0 bases and 4 bases, there was a span of 18 bases. The CDR3, as DNA: TGTGCCAGCAGCCAAGAAAAGGGGCTCTTAACGCGCTATGGCTACACCTTC. It codes for CASSQEKGLLTRYGYTF.

Written as DNA, the CDR3 is TGCAGCGTTTTAGAGAACACCGGGGAGCTGTTTTTT. Translating gives CSVLENTGELFF. The chain employs TRBV29-1 and TRBJ2-2; D unclear. V shed 5 bases and J shed 1 base, with 5 bases lying between them. The CDR3 contains 12 residues. Looked up from germline, CDR1 is SQVTM and CDR2 is ANQGSEA.